This T cell receptor beta chain was identified in a study of OX40 agonist ivuxolimab in advanced cancers. Study information: Partial responses were achieved by three patients: one hepatocellular carcinoma, two cutaneous melanoma.

Using immunoSEQ multiplex PCR, the repertoire was profiled, and TCRdb retains in-frame clones only, with some absent. This table holds 75,000 to 95,000 clones, more than 80% found once. This clone occurred once. Antigen specificity is unknown. General study points: Expanded clones belonging to CD8+ T cells outnumbered, on average, those of CD4+. Expanded peripheral T cell antigen specificity was not determined. Some nonresponders likewise displayed low normalized T-cell clonal expansion.

The CDR3 consists of 14 residues. Germline V lookup: CDR1 SQVTM, CDR2 ANQGSEA. Trimming took 2 bases from V and 5 from J; bases not matched to a gene: 5. This chain joins TRBV29-1 and TRBJ2-7, with TRBD1 identical over 11 bases. This clonotype was sampled from an adult with an advanced solid tumor such as melanoma, head and neck, liver or kidney cancer. Sequencing was performed on CD4+ or CD8+ T cells sorted from blood, taken in a trial of the OX40 agonist ivuxolimab. CDR3 amino acids: CSVERGQGDNEQYF. CDR3 bases: TGCAGCGTTGAACGGGGACAGGGGGACAACGAGCAGTACTTC.